The subject of this entry is one TCR beta chain. The sample belongs to a study of cytomegalovirus exposure and HLA in healthy donors. Primers included in the PCR were 60 Vbeta and 13 Jbeta primers. The protocol was immunoSEQ multiplex PCR, while the TCRdb copy is restricted to in-frame clones and leaves out a portion. This sample carries roughly 40,000 clones, with roughly 1.3% going to the ten biggest clones. The V gene lost 7 bases and the J gene lost 6 bases, with 18 bases spanning the gap. This CDR3 spans 14 amino acids. Germline V gene sequence: CDR1 MNHEY, CDR2 SVGAGI. The rearrangement links TRBV6-5 to TRBJ1-2; the D gene is possibly TRBD1 (5 bases). Sequenced material: PBMCs. This receptor was taken from a man in his thirties or forties in good health and CMV-seronegative. In DNA, the CDR3 is TGTGCCAGCACGGGGGGGGGTGAGTTGAATGGCTACACCTTC. Its protein is CASTGGGELNGYTF.